The 28 T cell receptor beta chains presented below share a single source sample, sequenced in a study of blood T cell repertoires in COVID-19. Some clones are missing from TCRdb's copy, which holds only in-frame ones; the method was immunoSEQ multiplex PCR. Among 300,000 to 400,000 clones listed, 75% to 90% were seen once. Sequenced: peripheral blood. These receptors came from a woman aged 45-65 years with COVID-19, enrolled during active disease.

The genes are TRBV4-1 and TRBJ2-7; D is undetermined. V was clipped by 4 bases and J by 1 base, with 5 bases between them. Germline lookup yields CDR1 MGHRA and CDR2 YSYEKL. The CDR3 runs to 12 residues. CDR3 amino acids: CASSPPSYEQYF. CDR3 coding DNA: TGCGCCAGCAGCCCCCCTTCCTACGAGCAGTACTTC.

This clone has just one count. The chain couples TRBV4-1 to TRBJ2-1; tentative D call: TRBD2 (5 bases). Trimming took off 0 bases at V and 6 bases at J, with 12 bases between the two ends. This CDR3 comprises 15 residues. Germline V gives CDR1 MGHRA, CDR2 YSYEKL. CDR3 in amino acids: CASSQDGVGSNEQFF. Here the CDR3 DNA reads TGCGCCAGCAGCCAAGATGGTGTGGGGAGCAATGAGCAGTTCTTC.

This clone was seen once. V gene TRBV10-3 combines with J gene TRBJ1-2; 7 bases align to TRBD1. Per the germline V gene, CDR1 is ENHRY and CDR2 is SYGVKD. This CDR3 comprises 14 residues. V shed 11 bases and J 1 base; nucleotides not matched to a gene: 10. The CDR3 DNA follows: TGTGCCGGCCGGCCGGGACAGATTAACTATGGCTACACCTTC. Protein: CAGRPGQINYGYTF.

The CDR3 DNA sequence: TGTGCCTGGACGGTGTTGGTTGCTGGGGAGCTGTTTTTT. Amino acid sequence: CAWTVLVAGELFF. The gene calls are TRBV30 and TRBJ2-2; D is uncertain. V gave up 4 bases and J gave up 8 bases, with 14 bases separating them. In germline, CDR1 is GTSNPN, CDR2 SVGIG (reference sequence). This CDR3 is built from 13 residues.

This clone was seen just once. The gene calls are TRBV29-1 and TRBJ2-3, with a tentative D call TRBD1 (6 bases). CDR1 is SQVTM and CDR2 is ANQGSEA in the germline V gene. This CDR3 contains 16 residues. Between the trimmed V and J ends, which lost 7 bases and 5 bases, there was a span of 25 bases. The CDR3 reads CSAGGGSGGRGDTQYF. The CDR3 coding sequence is TGCAGCGCTGGGGGTGGGAGTGGCGGCAGGGGAGATACGCAGTATTTT.

In this sample, this clone turned up a few times. The V gene is TRBV11-2, the J gene TRBJ1-2, with D tentatively TRBD1 (6 bases). Trimming pared 5 bases from V and 7 bases from J, leaving 14 bases between. CDR1 is SGHAT, CDR2 FQNNGV, per germline. CDR3 length equals 13 residues. The DNA of the CDR3 is TGTGCCAGCAGCCTCAGGGGCCCCTCTGGCTACACCTTC. Protein: CASSLRGPSGYTF.

The V gene is TRBV7-2, the J gene TRBJ2-7, with 10 nucleotides matching TRBD2. This CDR3 comprises 16 residues. V was clipped by 0 bases and J by 2 bases; unmatched bases: 4. CDR1 is SGHTA and CDR2 is FQGNSA in the germline V gene. The CDR3 DNA reads as TGTGCCAGCAGCTTAGCGTGGCTAGCGGGAGCCTACGAGCAGTACTTC. This translates into CASSLAWLAGAYEQYF.

In nucleotides, the CDR3 is TGTGCCAGCAATATGGACAGGGGGATTAATGAAAAACTGTTTTTT. Amino acid sequence: CASNMDRGINEKLFF. The chain joins TRBV7-9 to TRBJ1-4; TRBD1 matches 10 bases. The V gene's germline CDR1 is SEHNR and CDR2 FQNEAQ (reference sequence). J was trimmed by 4 bases and V by 7 bases; bases with no gene match: 6. This CDR3 spans 15 amino acids.

The chain couples TRBV5-1 to TRBJ2-7, with 8 bases aligning to TRBD1. There are 14 residues in the CDR3. With V trimmed by 3 bases and J by 2 bases, 4 bases remained unmatched. Germline CDR1 is SGHRS and CDR2 is YFSETQ. The CDR3 loop reads CASSSGTGAYEQYF. CDR3 in DNA: TGCGCCAGCAGCTCAGGGACAGGAGCCTACGAGCAGTACTTC.

The chain combines TRBV3-1 (or the pseudogene TRBV3-2) with TRBJ1-1, with 8 bases that match TRBD1. Germline V gives CDR1 LGHDT, CDR2 YNNKEL (reference sequence). There are 16 residues in the CDR3. V dropped 3 bases and J dropped 6; count of bases not matched to a gene: 12. The CDR3, as DNA: TGTGCCAGCAGCCATCGCTACGACAGGGGAGGCGCTGAAGCTTTCTTT. Amino acid sequence: CASSHRYDRGGAEAFF.

The gene calls are TRBV30 and TRBJ2-3, with D uncertain. V was cut by 3 bases and J by 6 bases, with 10 bases left in between. Germline V gene lookup returns CDR1 GTSNPN and CDR2 SVGIG (reference sequence). This CDR3 is built from 12 residues. CDR3 sequence: CAWSQLRDTQYF. CDR3 sequence (DNA): TGTGCCTGGAGCCAACTCAGGGATACGCAGTATTTT.

The chain couples TRBV7-2 to TRBJ2-7, with D maybe TRBD1 (6 bases). Trimming stripped 5 bases from V and 2 bases from J, with 13 bases between. This CDR3 has 14 amino acids. Germline assignment: CDR1 SGHTA and CDR2 FQGNSA. CDR3 DNA sequence: TGTGCCAGCAGCCCCCTGCAGGGGACCTACGAGCAGTACTTC. Residues: CASSPLQGTYEQYF.

CDR3 sequence (DNA): TGCGCCAGCAGCCCGGACATCACTTCCTATGGCTACACCTTC. Amino acids: CASSPDITSYGYTF. The J gene is TRBJ1-2, the V gene TRBV5-1, with TRBD1 as a possible D gene (5 bases). There are 14 residues in the CDR3. V was trimmed by 4 bases and J by 4 bases, leaving 14 bases between them. Per the germline V gene, CDR1 is SGHRS and CDR2 is YFSETQ. Full variable domain (rest looked up from reference TRBV5-1 and TRBJ1-2): KAGVTQTPRYLIKTRGQQVTLSCSPISGHRSVSWYQQTPGQGLQFLFEYFSETQRNKGNFPGRFSGRQFSNSRSEMNVSTLELGDSALYLCASSPDITSYGYTFGSGTRLTVV.

The V and J genes are TRBV19 and TRBJ2-5; 7 bases align to TRBD1. V trimming: 0 bases; J trimming: 0 bases; junction bases outside the gene matches: 7. Germline V gene sequence: CDR1 LNHDA, CDR2 SQIVND (reference sequence). There are 17 residues in the CDR3. The CDR3 reads CASSIDPPGQDQETQYF. The CDR3 DNA sequence: TGTGCCAGTAGTATAGATCCCCCTGGACAGGACCAAGAGACCCAGTACTTC.

The chain uses TRBV11-3 and TRBJ2-7; 10 positions match TRBD1. Germline V gene sequence: CDR1 SGHNT, CDR2 YENEEA. The CDR3 is 14 residues long. The V gene end was trimmed by 5 bases and the J gene end by 6 bases; junction bases not matched to a gene: 7. Written as DNA, the CDR3 is TGTGCCAGCAGCCTACCTGGGGACAGGGGCGAGCAGTACTTC. It translates to CASSLPGDRGEQYF.

This clone was seen only a few times. J is TRBJ2-7 and V is TRBV5-1, with 7 bases aligning to TRBD1. Trimming cost V 0 bases and J 3 bases; bases outside gene matches: 6. Germline-derived CDR1 and CDR2 are SGHRS and YFSETQ. The CDR3 consists of 15 residues. The DNA of the CDR3 is TGCGCCAGCAGCTTGGTTCGGGCAGGGGGCTACGAGCAGTACTTC. Translating it yields CASSLVRAGGYEQYF.

V gene TRBV5-8 combines with J gene TRBJ1-1; D uncertain. V lost 2 bases, J lost 1 base, and 6 bases lay in between. Germline CDR1 SGHTS, CDR2 YDEGEE. The CDR3 loop spans 13 amino acids. CDR3 nucleotides: TGTGCCAGCAGCTTCCACACGAACACTGAAGCTTTCTTT. This translates into CASSFHTNTEAFF.

This sequence joins TRBV2 and TRBJ1-1; 10 positions agree with TRBD1. The germline CDR1 and CDR2 sequences are SNHLY and FYNNEI. Unmatched junction bases numbered 7, after V lost 8 bases and J lost 1 base. This CDR3 has 15 amino acids. The CDR3 here is CASGRQGARNTEAFF. In nucleotides, the CDR3 is TGTGCCAGCGGAAGACAGGGGGCGAGGAACACTGAAGCTTTCTTT.

This rearrangement joins TRBV11-2 to TRBJ1-2, with TRBD1 matching 7 bases. Losses at the gene ends were 5 bases for V and 5 bases for J; bases not matched to a gene: 2. The germline gives CDR1 SGHAT, CDR2 FQNNGV. This CDR3 contains 12 residues. CDR3 loop: CASSTGAYGYTF. Here the CDR3 DNA reads TGTGCCAGCAGCACAGGGGCGTATGGCTACACCTTC.

The chain has TRBV5-1 and TRBJ2-3; the match to TRBD2 covers 7 bases. The CDR3 spans 14 residues. The V and J ends lost 7 bases and 0 bases, in that order; junction bases with no gene match: 5. The germline V gene encodes CDR1 SGHRS and CDR2 YFSETQ. This chain's CDR3 is CASAPGGSTDTQYF. The CDR3 coding sequence is TGCGCCAGCGCCCCGGGAGGAAGCACAGATACGCAGTATTTT.

The chain recombines TRBV3-1 (or the pseudogene TRBV3-2) with TRBJ2-3; 10 nucleotides align to TRBD2. With 5 bases clipped from V and 2 bases from J, the junction kept 7 bases outside the gene matches. Germline-derived CDR1 and CDR2 are LGHDT and YNNKEL (reference sequence). The CDR3 consists of 16 residues. CDR3 region: CASSFRTSGATDTQYF. DNA of the CDR3: TGTGCCAGCAGCTTCCGGACTAGCGGAGCCACAGATACGCAGTATTTT.

The J gene is TRBJ2-7, the V gene TRBV11-2; 8 positions match TRBD2. Looked up from germline, CDR1 is SGHAT and CDR2 is FQNNGV. The junction had 17 bases not matched to a gene; V was cut back by 6 bases and J by 7 bases. This CDR3 comprises 16 residues. CDR3 DNA: TGTGCCAGCAGTTTCGTTCGGGCGGGAGGTCTTGGGGAGCAGTACTTC. It encodes CASSFVRAGGLGEQYF.

The rearrangement uses TRBV5-6 and TRBJ2-7; maybe TRBD1 (6 bases). Trimming cost V 2 bases and J 4 bases, with 10 bases left between them. The CDR3 runs to 13 residues. Germline-derived CDR1 and CDR2 are SGHDT and YYEEEE. The CDR3 nucleotides read TGTGCCAGCAGCTTAAACAGGGTTTACGAGCAGTACTTC. Residues: CASSLNRVYEQYF.

CDR3 sequence (DNA): TGTGCCAGCAGTGACAACGGACTAGCGGGAGACATAGGGGAGCAGTTCTTC. Translating gives CASSDNGLAGDIGEQFF. The chain employs TRBV6-4 and TRBJ2-1; 13 bases are shared with TRBD2. From germline, CDR1 is MRHNA and CDR2 SNTAGT. The CDR3 runs 17 residues. The junction had 11 bases not matched to a gene; V was cut back by 2 bases and J by 10 bases.

V and J are TRBV10-3 and TRBJ1-1, with 9 positions matching TRBD1. V lost 6 bases, J lost 8 bases, and 1 base stayed unmatched. The CDR3 spans 11 residues. From germline, CDR1 is ENHRY and CDR2 SYGVKD. CDR3 region: CAIRGTGEAFF. DNA of the CDR3: TGTGCCATCAGGGGGACAGGGGAAGCTTTCTTT.

V and J are TRBV15 and TRBJ2-6; possible D gene TRBD2, 5 bases. CDR1 LNHNV and CDR2 YYDKDF come from the germline V gene (reference sequence). V was cut by 6 bases and J by 1 base, with 7 bases left in between. This CDR3 contains 14 residues. CDR3 DNA: TGTGCCACCAGGGAGGTATCTGGGGCCAACGTCCTGACTTTC. Translated, it gives CATREVSGANVLTF.

V is TRBV24-1 and J is TRBJ2-7; D possibly corresponds to TRBD1 (5 bases). In germline, CDR1 is KGHDR, CDR2 SFDVKD. The germline V and J ends were trimmed by 5 bases and 0 bases, with 16 bases remaining between them. The CDR3 runs 16 residues. The CDR3 DNA reads TGTGCCACCAGTGCATTCAGGGCCCTTTCCTCCTACGAGCAGTACTTC. It specifies CATSAFRALSSYEQYF.

V is TRBV4-2 and J is TRBJ2-3; 8 nucleotides line up with TRBD2. This CDR3 spans 17 amino acids. CDR1 is LGHNA, CDR2 YNFKEQ, per germline. With V trimmed by 2 bases and J by 5 bases, 12 bases remained unmatched. CDR3 protein: CASSQSGSGMNKDTQYF. CDR3 bases: TGTGCCAGCAGCCAAAGCGGTAGCGGGATGAACAAAGATACGCAGTATTTT.